The 11 T cell receptor beta chains listed next were all sequenced from one sample in a study of T cell responses to AZD1222 COVID-19 vaccine. Measured with immunoSEQ multiplex PCR; TCRdb has only the in-frame clones, and not every one. Of 150,000 or so clones listed, less than 90% are singletons. This specimen was peripheral blood, taken on day 0 of AZD1222 vaccination. The source is an adult in good health.

The sample holds one count of this clone. The chain carries TRBV5-5 and TRBJ1-1; D is possibly TRBD1 (6 bases). CDR1 is SGHKS and CDR2 is YYEKEE in the germline V gene (reference sequence). Trimming removed 1 base at V and 7 bases at J, with 11 bases between. CDR3 size: 13 residues. CDR3 sequence: CASSLQGGREAFF. In nucleotides, the CDR3 is TGTGCCAGCAGCTTGCAAGGGGGGCGTGAAGCTTTCTTT.

The V call is TRBV18, the J call TRBJ2-3; a possible D gene is TRBD1 (6 bases). Between the trimmed V and J ends, which lost 4 bases and 1 base, there was a span of 15 bases. This CDR3 has 16 residues. Germline CDR1 is KGHSH and CDR2 is LQKENI. The CDR3 DNA sequence: TGTGCCAGCTCACTTTTGCCTACAGGGCGCACAGATACGCAGTATTTT. Translated, it gives CASSLLPTGRTDTQYF.

The rearrangement uses TRBV5-1 and TRBJ2-1, with 11 nucleotides matching TRBD2. V was pared by 3 bases and J by 10 bases, with 9 bases of the junction left unmatched. The CDR3 runs 15 residues. The V gene's germline CDR1 is SGHRS and CDR2 YFSETQ. CDR3 region: CASSSLAGGAREQFF. The CDR3 bases are TGCGCCAGCAGCTCGCTAGCGGGGGGCGCCCGGGAGCAGTTCTTC. The full variable domain, its missing parts supplied by reference TRBV5-1 and TRBJ2-1, is KAGVTQTPRYLIKTRGQQVTLSCSPISGHRSVSWYQQTPGQGLQFLFEYFSETQRNKGNFPGRFSGRQFSNSRSEMNVSTLELGDSALYLCASSSLAGGAREQFFGPGTRLTVL.

V gene TRBV3-1 (or the pseudogene TRBV3-2) combines with J gene TRBJ2-1; TRBD2 matches at 7 bases. Unmatched junction bases numbered 12, after V lost 5 bases and J lost 5 bases. CDR3 length: 16 residues. Germline V gene sequence: CDR1 LGHDT, CDR2 YNNKEL (reference sequence). The CDR3, as DNA: TGTGCCAGCAGCTATTTACCGGGACTACAAAACAATGAGCAGTTCTTC. Protein product: CASSYLPGLQNNEQFF.

The rearrangement links TRBV7-8 to TRBJ2-3; 10 nucleotides agree with TRBD2. V was clipped by 5 bases and J by 5 bases; unmatched bases: 7. Germline V gene data show CDR1 as SGHVS and CDR2 as FQNEAQ. The CDR3 runs 15 residues. The CDR3 coding sequence is TGTGCCAGCAGCCAAGCGGGGGGGCCGTTAGATACGCAGTATTTT. Protein sequence: CASSQAGGPLDTQYF.

To note about this clone: The junction differs from germline at one of its ends, possibly a read error. The CDR3 sequence: CASSQILGRQETQYF. CDR3 in DNA: TGTGCTAGCAGCCAGATATTGGGGCGCCAAGAGACCCAGTACTTC. This rearrangement joins TRBV7-7 to TRBJ2-5; a weak D match, TRBD1 (5 bases). The CDR3 is 15 residues long. Germline loops: CDR1 SSHAT, CDR2 FNYEAQ (reference sequence).

The chain links TRBV27 to TRBJ1-1; TRBD1 matches at 10 bases. Germline lookup yields CDR1 MNHEY and CDR2 SMNVEV (reference sequence). Trimming at V came to 3 bases and at J to 3 bases, leaving 7 bases not matched to a gene. This CDR3 has 16 residues. The CDR3 nucleotides are TGTGCCAGCAGTTTCCGGGACAGGGGTCCGGACACTGAAGCTTTCTTT. Amino acid sequence: CASSFRDRGPDTEAFF.

The chain recombines TRBV27 with TRBJ1-6; tentatively, D is TRBD1 (5 bases). Trimming stripped 4 bases from V and 5 bases from J, with 9 bases between. This CDR3 has 14 amino acids. The germline gives CDR1 MNHEY, CDR2 SMNVEV (reference sequence). The CDR3: CASSSDSNNSPLHF. The CDR3 nucleotides read TGTGCCAGCAGTTCTGACAGCAATAATTCACCCCTCCACTTT.

The genes are TRBV14 and TRBJ1-6; D gene ambiguous. Trimming took 0 bases from V and 7 from J, leaving 7 bases between them. Germline lookup yields CDR1 SGHDN and CDR2 FVKESK. The CDR3 contains 14 residues. CDR3 coding DNA: TGTGCCAGCAGCCAAGAGGTCGGAAATTCACCCCTCCACTTT. Its translation is CASSQEVGNSPLHF.

The chain employs TRBV5-1 and TRBJ1-2, with TRBD1 matching over 11 bases. This CDR3 spans 15 amino acids. Germline lookup yields CDR1 SGHRS and CDR2 YFSETQ. Trimming took 4 bases from V and 4 from J; bases not matched to a gene: 6. CDR3 nucleotides: TGCGCCAGCAGCGAGGGACAGGGGGTTGTCTATGGCTACACCTTC. Translating it yields CASSEGQGVVYGYTF.

The chain has TRBV12-3 or TRBV12-4 and TRBJ2-7; D unclear. Trimming removed 1 base at V and 7 bases at J, with 8 bases between. This CDR3 is built from 12 residues. As DNA, the CDR3 is TGTGCCAGCAGTTTAGAAGGACGAGAGCAGTACTTC. Its protein is CASSLEGREQYF.